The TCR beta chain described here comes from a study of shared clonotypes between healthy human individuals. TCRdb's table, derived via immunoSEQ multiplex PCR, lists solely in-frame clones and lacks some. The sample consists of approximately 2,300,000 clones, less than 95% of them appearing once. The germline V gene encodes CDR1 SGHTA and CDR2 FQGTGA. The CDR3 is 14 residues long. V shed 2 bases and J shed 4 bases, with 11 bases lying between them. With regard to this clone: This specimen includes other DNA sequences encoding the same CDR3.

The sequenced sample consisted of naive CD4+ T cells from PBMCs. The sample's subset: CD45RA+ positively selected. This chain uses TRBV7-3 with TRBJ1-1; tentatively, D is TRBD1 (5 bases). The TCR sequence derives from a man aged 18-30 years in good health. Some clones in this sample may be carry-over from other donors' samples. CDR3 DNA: TGTGCCAGCAGCTTACTCGGGGGGAGCACTGAAGCTTTCTTT. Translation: CASSLLGGSTEAFF.